This TCR beta chain was found in a study of cytomegalovirus exposure and HLA in healthy donors. Whole-study results and caveats: Researchers counted about 150 TCR beta chains as cytomegalovirus-associated. A later analysis linked some 17,000 TCR beta sequences to HLA alleles at 0.05 false discovery rate. The likely explanation for a cluster of highly shared sequence variants was sequencing artifact.

Remarks on this clone: The antigen remains unidentified.

The CDR3 is 16 amino acids. V lost 0 bases to trimming and J lost 5 bases; unmatched junction nucleotides: 8. CDR1 is SGHRS and CDR2 is YFSETQ in the germline V gene. PCR employed 60 Vbeta and 13 Jbeta primers. TCRdb's copy holds only in-frame clones and misses some; the assay was immunoSEQ multiplex PCR. The data hold about 160,000 clones, with 80% to 90% observed a single time. This chain uses TRBV5-1 with TRBJ2-4; 7 bases fit TRBD2. The clonotype originates from a man younger than 35 in good health and CMV-seropositive. The sequenced sample was PBMCs. The CDR3: CASSLGGGGAENIQYF. The CDR3 nucleotides read TGCGCCAGCAGCTTGGGGGGGGGAGGAGCGGAAAACATTCAGTACTTC.